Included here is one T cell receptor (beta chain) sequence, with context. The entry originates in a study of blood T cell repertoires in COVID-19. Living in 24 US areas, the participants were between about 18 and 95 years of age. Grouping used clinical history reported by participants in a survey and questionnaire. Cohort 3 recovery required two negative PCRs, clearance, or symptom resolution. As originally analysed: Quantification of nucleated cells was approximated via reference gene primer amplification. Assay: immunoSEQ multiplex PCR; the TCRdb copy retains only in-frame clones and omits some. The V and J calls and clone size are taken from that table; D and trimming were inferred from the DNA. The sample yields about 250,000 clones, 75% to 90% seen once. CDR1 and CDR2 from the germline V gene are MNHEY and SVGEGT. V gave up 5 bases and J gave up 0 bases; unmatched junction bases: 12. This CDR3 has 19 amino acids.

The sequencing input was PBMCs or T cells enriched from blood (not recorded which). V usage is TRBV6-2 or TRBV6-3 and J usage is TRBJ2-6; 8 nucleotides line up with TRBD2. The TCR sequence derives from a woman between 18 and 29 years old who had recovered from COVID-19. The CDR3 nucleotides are TGTGCCAGCAGTCACTGGACAGCGGGGGCCATCTCTGGGGCCAACGTCCTGACTTTC. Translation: CASSHWTAGAISGANVLTF.